Listed here are 5 T cell receptor beta chains from one sample, sequenced in a study of T cells after yellow fever vaccination. One entry per CDR3 protein, called by TCRdb with MiXCR from the 5' RACE reads. Here the sample spans approximately 32,000 distinct CDR3 sequences, 6% to 8.5% being singletons. This material consisted of PBMCs, either bulk or a sorted T-cell subset (CD4+, CD8+, memory, or dextramer-sorted; not recorded which), taken on the day of the first yellow fever vaccination. These receptors all come from a man aged 18 to 30 who received the YFV17D yellow fever vaccine.

This clonotype was recorded many times. This chain joins TRBV12-3 or TRBV12-4 and TRBJ1-4; 9 nucleotides agree with TRBD1. V lost 5 bases, J lost 5 bases, and 6 bases stayed unmatched. This CDR3 comprises 15 residues. DNA for the CDR3: TGTGCCAGCAGTCCCACCGGGACAGGGAATGAAAAACTGTTTTTT. It specifies CASSPTGTGNEKLFF.

This clonotype has a handful of counts. This chain uses TRBV7-2 with TRBJ1-3; D is unresolved. The germline V gene encodes CDR1 SGHTA and CDR2 FQGNSA. The CDR3 runs 16 residues. The V end lost 3 bases, the J end lost 0 bases, and 12 bases lay between the germline ends. In DNA, the CDR3 is TGTGCCAGCAGCTTGACCGGGATCCGCTCTGGAAACACCATATATTTT. The encoded protein is CASSLTGIRSGNTIYF.

This clonotype was seen only a few times. The chain uses TRBV20-1 and TRBJ2-3; D is perhaps TRBD2 (5 bases). CDR3 length: 18 amino acids. V was shortened by 5 bases and J by 5 bases, with 29 bases between the two germline ends. CDR1 DFQATT and CDR2 SNEGSKA come from the germline V gene (reference sequence). CDR3 in amino acids: CSALIRAEVTGYLDTQYF. CDR3 DNA sequence: TGCAGTGCTCTTATCCGGGCCGAAGTCACGGGGTATTTAGATACGCAGTATTTT.

This clonotype was seen at least ten times. The chain employs TRBV24-1 and TRBJ2-1, with 12 positions matching TRBD2. J gave up 8 bases and V 3 bases, and 10 bases lay outside the gene matches. The CDR3 loop spans 17 amino acids. Germline lookup yields CDR1 KGHDR and CDR2 SFDVKD. The CDR3, as DNA: TGTGCCACCAGTGATGGGACTAGCGGGTTACGTTTGGATGAGCAGTTCTTC. Its translation is CATSDGTSGLRLDEQFF.

This clonotype was seen many times. The chain combines TRBV7-3 with TRBJ2-1; 12 positions agree with TRBD2. V dropped 5 bases and J dropped 7; count of bases not matched to a gene: 9. This CDR3 region has 16 residues. Germline values: CDR1 SGHTA, CDR2 FQGTGA. The CDR3 loop reads CASSGSSGGVENEQFF. Here the CDR3 DNA reads TGTGCCAGCAGCGGATCTAGCGGGGGGGTGGAGAATGAGCAGTTCTTC.